This T cell receptor beta chain was captured in a study of cytomegalovirus exposure and HLA in healthy donors. General study points: Researchers reported from a later analysis that most CMV-associated TCR beta chains appeared HLA-restricted.

The PCR employed 60 Vbeta primers together with 13 Jbeta primers. The protocol was immunoSEQ multiplex PCR, while the TCRdb copy is restricted to in-frame clones and leaves out a portion. The sample yields approximately 150,000 clones, 84% seen once. As regards this clone: The target antigen is unknown.

Trimming pared 4 bases from V and 5 bases from J, leaving 23 bases between. Germline V gives CDR1 SGHAT, CDR2 FQNNGV. The CDR3 length is 17 residues. The TCR originated in a girl aged 5-17 years in good health and CMV-seropositive. The sequencing input was PBMCs. The J gene is TRBJ1-2, the V gene TRBV11-2, with D perhaps matching TRBD1 (5 bases). The CDR3 sequence is CASSSQKGAPEDYGYTF. The CDR3 coding sequence is TGTGCCAGCAGCTCCCAAAAAGGGGCGCCGGAAGATTATGGCTACACCTTC.